This T cell receptor beta chain was identified during a study of blood T cell repertoires in COVID-19 (dated by TCRdb to the early 2020s). The study in broad terms: Collaborator samples came from the United States, Italy and Spain and covered acute and convalescent phases of COVID-19. The material from the prospective study consisted of cDNA or gDNA derived from T cells, B-cell-depleted T cells, or PBMCs. Subjects who had been exposed to COVID-19, were actively infected with it, or had recovered from it provided the deeply sampled blood TCRbeta repertoires that made up the dataset. The repertoires were released in a freely available public database meant as a resource for research on the immune response to SARS-CoV-2. Samples came from the ongoing ImmuneRACE study (first 160 participants) plus 1,254 subjects from 6 global collaborators. A de-identified subject ID, COVID-19 status, age in years and sex were almost always included in the sample metadata. Where available, HLA class I and class II types were obtained from metadata supplied by the sample provider rather than from assay-based typing. What the study reported, not specific to this receptor: The amount of clinical and demographic metadata varied by source and participant and was provided uncurated.

As for this clone: The antigen it recognizes is unknown. No base quality values were provided; no much bigger clone lies one nucleotide off.

The CDR3 covers 16 residues, taking in both the cysteine and the phenylalanine. Left in the record is the CDR3 DNA by itself, 48 bases read in frame from the first base. CDR1 and CDR2, looked up from the germline V gene (reference sequence), are GTSNPN and SVGIG. Compared with germline, V lacks 0 bases and J lacks 2 bases; bases without a gene match: 7. TCRbeta CDR3 regions were amplified from genomic DNA using the immunoSEQ Assay, a bias-controlled multiplex PCR. Regarding the original processing steps: Nucleated cell counts per sample were estimated from amplification of reference gene primers within the assay. To quantify the absolute abundance of each unique TCRbeta CDR3 rearrangement, sequence reads were collapsed and filtered. For each sample, productive Simpson clonality was calculated as the square root of Simpson's diversity index across productive rearrangements. Here the immuneACCESS table is served through TCRdb, limited to in-frame sequences with V and J called. Missing clones are a known gap in these copies; in checked studies unresolved V genes cover under half, and the rest lacks a known reason. The DNA gave D and trimming, while V, J and clone size come from that table. For this sample the table gives fewer than 450,000 clones, of which about 87% were detected only once. Roughly 12% of the sample goes to the ten largest clones.

One collaborating source in Seattle enrolled patients while the patients were actively infected and followed the patients over time throughout the course of disease. Each collaborating institution followed its own protocols to collect whole blood in K2EDTA tubes. Collaborator samples were shipped for TCRbeta analysis as frozen whole blood, isolated PBMCs, or DNA extracted from either sample type. Specimen: peripheral blood. Recombination joined TRBV30 with TRBJ1-5; 7 of the junction bases match TRBD1. The TCR sequence derives from a woman aged 45-65 years with COVID-19, enrolled during active disease. The DNA is as follows: TGTGCCTGGAGTGTCGGAGGGGGCGCAGGCAATCAGCCCCAGCATTTT. This sequence encodes CAWSVGGGAGNQPQHF. Extended through the reference TRBV30 and TRBJ1-5 proteins, this CDR3 yields the full variable domain: SQTIHQWPATLVQPVGSPLSLECTVEGTSNPNLYWYRQAAGRGLQLLFYSVGIGQISSEVPQNLSASRPQDRQFILSSKKLLLSDSGFYLCAWSVGGGAGNQPQHFGDGTRLSIL.